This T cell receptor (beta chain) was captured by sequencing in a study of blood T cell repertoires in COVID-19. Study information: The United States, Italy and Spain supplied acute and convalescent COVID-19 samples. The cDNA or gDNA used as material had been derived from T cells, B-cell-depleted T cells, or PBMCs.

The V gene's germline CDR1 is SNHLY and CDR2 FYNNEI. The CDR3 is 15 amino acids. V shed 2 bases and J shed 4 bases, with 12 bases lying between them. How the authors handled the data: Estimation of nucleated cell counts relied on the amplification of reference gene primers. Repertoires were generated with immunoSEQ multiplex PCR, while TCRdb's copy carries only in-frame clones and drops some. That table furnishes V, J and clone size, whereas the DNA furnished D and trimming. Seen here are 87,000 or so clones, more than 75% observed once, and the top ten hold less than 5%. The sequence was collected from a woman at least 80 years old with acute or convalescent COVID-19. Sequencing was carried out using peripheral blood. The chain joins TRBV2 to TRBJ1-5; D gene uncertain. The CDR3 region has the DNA TGTGCCAGCAGTGAATGGAGGCAAGAAAATCAGCCCCAGCATTTT. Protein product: CASSEWRQENQPQHF. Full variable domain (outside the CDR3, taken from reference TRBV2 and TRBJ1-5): EPEVTQTPSHQVTQMGQEVILRCVPISNHLYFYWYRQILGQKVEFLVSFYNNEISEKSEIFDDQFSVERPDGSNFTLKIRSTKLEDSAMYFCASSEWRQENQPQHFGDGTRLSIL.